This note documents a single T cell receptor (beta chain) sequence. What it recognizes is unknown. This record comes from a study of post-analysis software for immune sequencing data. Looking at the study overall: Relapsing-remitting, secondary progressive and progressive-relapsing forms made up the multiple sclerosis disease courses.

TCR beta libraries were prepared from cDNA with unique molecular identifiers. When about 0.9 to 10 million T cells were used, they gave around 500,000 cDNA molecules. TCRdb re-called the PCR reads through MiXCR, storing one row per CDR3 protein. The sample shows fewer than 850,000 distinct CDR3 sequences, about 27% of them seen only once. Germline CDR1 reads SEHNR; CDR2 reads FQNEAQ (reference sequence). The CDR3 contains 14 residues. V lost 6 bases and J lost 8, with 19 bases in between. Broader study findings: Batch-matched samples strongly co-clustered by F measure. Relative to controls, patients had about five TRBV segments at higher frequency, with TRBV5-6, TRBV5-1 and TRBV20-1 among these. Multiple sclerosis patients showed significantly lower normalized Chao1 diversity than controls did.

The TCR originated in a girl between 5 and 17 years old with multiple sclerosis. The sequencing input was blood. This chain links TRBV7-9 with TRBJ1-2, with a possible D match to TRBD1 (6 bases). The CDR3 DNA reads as TGTGCCAGCAGTTTGGGACACCCGGCTGAGGGCTACACCTTC. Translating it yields CASSLGHPAEGYTF.